This T cell receptor beta chain was captured in a study of T cells after yellow fever vaccination. Study-wide results and caveats: At around 96% for CD4 and about 91% for CD8, most primary-vaccination clones showed up again after the booster. Shared CD4/CD8 clonotypes were a small share, likely from convergent recombination.

This clonotype was counted ten times or more. What it recognizes is unknown. Template-switching 5'RACE yielded the TCR cDNA; a universal primer site and UMIs were added in the process. In TCRdb, the 5' RACE reads were re-called with MiXCR into one record per CDR3 protein. Seen here are about 240,000 distinct CDR3 sequences, around 3.5% observed once, and the top ten hold under 20%. In germline, CDR1 is MNHEY, CDR2 SVGAGI. The V gene lost 5 bases and the J gene lost 5 bases, with 12 bases spanning the gap. The CDR3 sequence is 13 residues long. This clonotype was obtained from a man younger than 35 who received the YFV17D yellow fever vaccine. Sequencing was performed on PBMCs, taken 15 days after the yellow fever booster vaccination. The chain is built from TRBV6-5 and TRBJ1-2; D gene uncertain. This chain's CDR3 is CASSRREPYGYTF. The CDR3 bases are TGTGCCAGCAGTCGACGGGAGCCTTATGGCTACACCTTC.